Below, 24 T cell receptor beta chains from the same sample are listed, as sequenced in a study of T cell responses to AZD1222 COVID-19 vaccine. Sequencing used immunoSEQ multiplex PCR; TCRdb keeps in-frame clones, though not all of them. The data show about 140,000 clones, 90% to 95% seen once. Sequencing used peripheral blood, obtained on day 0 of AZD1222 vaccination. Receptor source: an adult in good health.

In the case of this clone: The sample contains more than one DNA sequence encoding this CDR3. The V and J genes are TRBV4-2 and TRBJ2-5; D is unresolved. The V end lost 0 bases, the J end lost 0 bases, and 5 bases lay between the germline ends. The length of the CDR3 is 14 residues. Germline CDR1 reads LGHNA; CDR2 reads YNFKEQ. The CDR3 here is CASSQERYQETQYF. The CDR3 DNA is TGTGCCAGCAGCCAAGAGAGGTACCAAGAGACCCAGTACTTC.

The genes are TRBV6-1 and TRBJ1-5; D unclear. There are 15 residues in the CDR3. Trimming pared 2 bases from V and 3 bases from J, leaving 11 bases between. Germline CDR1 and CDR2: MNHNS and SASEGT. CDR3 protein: CASSERGFPNQPQHF. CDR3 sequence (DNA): TGTGCCAGCAGTGAACGAGGATTCCCCAATCAGCCCCAGCATTTT.

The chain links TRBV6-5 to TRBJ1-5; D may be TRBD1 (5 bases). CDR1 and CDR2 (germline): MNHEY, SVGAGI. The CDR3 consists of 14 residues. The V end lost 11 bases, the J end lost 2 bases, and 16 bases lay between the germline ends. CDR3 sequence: CAATRGDGNQPQHF. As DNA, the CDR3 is TGTGCCGCGACCCGGGGGGATGGCAATCAGCCCCAGCATTTT.

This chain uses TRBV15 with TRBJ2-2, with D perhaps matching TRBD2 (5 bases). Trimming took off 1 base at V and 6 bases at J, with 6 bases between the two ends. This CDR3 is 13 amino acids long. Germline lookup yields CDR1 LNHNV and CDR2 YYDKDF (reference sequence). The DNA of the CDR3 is TGTGCCACCAGCAGAGGAGGGTCCGGGGAGCTGTTTTTT. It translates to CATSRGGSGELFF.

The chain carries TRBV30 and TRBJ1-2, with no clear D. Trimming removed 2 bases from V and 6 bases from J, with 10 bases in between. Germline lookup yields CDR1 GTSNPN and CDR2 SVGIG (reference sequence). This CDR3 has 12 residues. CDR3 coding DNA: TGTGCCTGGAGTAATTTGGGCCATGGCTACACCTTC. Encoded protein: CAWSNLGHGYTF.

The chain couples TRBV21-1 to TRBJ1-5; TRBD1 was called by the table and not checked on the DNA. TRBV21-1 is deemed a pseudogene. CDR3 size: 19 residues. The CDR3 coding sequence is TGTGCCAGCAGCAAAGGGTCCCTGCGGAGACAGCTCCAAAATCAGCCCCAGCATTTT. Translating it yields CASSKGSLRRQLQNQPQHF.

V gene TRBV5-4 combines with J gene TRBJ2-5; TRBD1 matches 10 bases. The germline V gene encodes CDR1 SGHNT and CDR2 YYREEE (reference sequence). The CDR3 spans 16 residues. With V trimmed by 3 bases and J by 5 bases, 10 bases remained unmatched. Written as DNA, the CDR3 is TGTGCCAGCAGCTGGATCCCGACAGGGGGCGAGGAGACCCAGTACTTC. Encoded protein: CASSWIPTGGEETQYF.

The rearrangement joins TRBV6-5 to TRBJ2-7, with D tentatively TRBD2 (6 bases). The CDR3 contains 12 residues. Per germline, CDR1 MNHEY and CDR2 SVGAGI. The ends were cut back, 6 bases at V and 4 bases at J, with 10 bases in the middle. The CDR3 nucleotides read TGTGCCAGCAGACGCGGGGTTTACGAGCAGTACTTC. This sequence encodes CASRRGVYEQYF.

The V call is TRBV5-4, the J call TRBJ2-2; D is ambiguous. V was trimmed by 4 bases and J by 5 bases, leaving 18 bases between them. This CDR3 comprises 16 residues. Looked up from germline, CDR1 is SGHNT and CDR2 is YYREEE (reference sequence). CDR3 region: CASSPATSLSTGELFF. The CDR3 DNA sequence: TGTGCCAGCAGCCCTGCAACTTCTCTGAGTACCGGGGAGCTGTTTTTT.

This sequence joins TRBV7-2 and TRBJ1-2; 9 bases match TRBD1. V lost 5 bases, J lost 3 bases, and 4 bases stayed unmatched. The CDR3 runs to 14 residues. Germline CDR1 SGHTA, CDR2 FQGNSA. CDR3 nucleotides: TGTGCCAGCAGCCCACGACAGGGGGACTATGGCTACACCTTC. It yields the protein CASSPRQGDYGYTF.

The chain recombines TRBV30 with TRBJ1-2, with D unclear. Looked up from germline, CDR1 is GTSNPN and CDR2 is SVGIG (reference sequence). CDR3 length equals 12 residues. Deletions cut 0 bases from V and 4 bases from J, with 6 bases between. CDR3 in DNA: TGTGCCTGGAGTGTATCTGGCTATGGCTACACCTTC. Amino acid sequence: CAWSVSGYGYTF. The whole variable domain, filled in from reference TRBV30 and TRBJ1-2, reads SQTIHQWPATLVQPVGSPLSLECTVEGTSNPNLYWYRQAAGRGLQLLFYSVGIGQISSEVPQNLSASRPQDRQFILSSKKLLLSDSGFYLCAWSVSGYGYTFGSGTRLTVV.

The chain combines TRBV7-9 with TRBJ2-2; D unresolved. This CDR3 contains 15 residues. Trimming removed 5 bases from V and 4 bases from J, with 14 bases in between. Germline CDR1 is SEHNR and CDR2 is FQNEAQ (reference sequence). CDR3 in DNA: TGTGCCAGCAGCCCCCTCGGGCGCGGCACCGGGGAGCTGTTTTTT. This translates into CASSPLGRGTGELFF.

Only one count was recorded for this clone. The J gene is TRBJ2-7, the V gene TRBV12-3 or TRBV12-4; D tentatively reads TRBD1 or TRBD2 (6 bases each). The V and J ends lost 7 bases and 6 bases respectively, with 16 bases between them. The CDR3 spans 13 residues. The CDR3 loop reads CASTSGGLSEQYF. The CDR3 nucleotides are TGTGCCAGCACCTCCGGGGGCTTGAGCGAGCAGTACTTC.

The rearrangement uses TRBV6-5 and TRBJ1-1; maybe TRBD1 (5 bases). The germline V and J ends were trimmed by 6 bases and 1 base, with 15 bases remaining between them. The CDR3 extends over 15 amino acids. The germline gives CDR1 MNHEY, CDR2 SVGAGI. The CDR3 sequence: CASRRGRGANTEAFF. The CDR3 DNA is TGTGCCAGCAGGAGGGGTCGCGGAGCGAACACTGAAGCTTTCTTT.

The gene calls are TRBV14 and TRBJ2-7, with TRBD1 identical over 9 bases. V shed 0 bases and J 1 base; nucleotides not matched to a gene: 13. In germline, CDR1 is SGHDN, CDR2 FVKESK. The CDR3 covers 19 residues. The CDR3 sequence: CASSQEGPPTGGLSYEQYF. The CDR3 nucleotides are TGTGCCAGCAGCCAAGAAGGCCCTCCAACAGGGGGCCTTTCCTACGAGCAGTACTTC.

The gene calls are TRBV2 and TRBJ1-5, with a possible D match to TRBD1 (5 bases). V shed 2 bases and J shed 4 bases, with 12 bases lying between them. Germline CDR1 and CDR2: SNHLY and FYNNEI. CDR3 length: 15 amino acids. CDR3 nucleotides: TGTGCCAGCAGTGAAATGACAGCTAATAATCAGCCCCAGCATTTT. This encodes CASSEMTANNQPQHF.

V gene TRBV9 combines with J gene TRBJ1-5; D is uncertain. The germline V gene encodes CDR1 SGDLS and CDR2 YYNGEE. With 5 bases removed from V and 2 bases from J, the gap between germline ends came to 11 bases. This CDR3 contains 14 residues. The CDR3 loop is CASSGGVGNQPQHF. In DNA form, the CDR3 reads TGTGCCAGCAGTGGCGGGGTGGGCAATCAGCCCCAGCATTTT.

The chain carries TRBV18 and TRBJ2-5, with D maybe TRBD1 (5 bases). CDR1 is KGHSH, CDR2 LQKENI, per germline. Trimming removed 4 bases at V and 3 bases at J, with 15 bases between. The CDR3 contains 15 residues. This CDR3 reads CASSRLGQLEETQYF. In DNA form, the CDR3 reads TGTGCCAGCTCACGCTTGGGGCAGTTAGAAGAGACCCAGTACTTC.

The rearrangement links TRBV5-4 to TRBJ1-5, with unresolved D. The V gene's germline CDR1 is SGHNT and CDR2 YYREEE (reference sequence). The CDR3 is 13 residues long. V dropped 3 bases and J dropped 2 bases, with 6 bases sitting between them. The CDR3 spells CASSSAGNQPQHF. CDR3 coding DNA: TGTGCCAGCAGCTCGGCGGGCAATCAGCCCCAGCATTTT.

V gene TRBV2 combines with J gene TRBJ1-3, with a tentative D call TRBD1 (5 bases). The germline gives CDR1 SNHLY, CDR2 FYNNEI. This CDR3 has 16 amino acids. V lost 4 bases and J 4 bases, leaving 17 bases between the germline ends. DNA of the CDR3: TGTGCCAGCAGTGGTGGCAGGGCGGCGTCGGGAAACACCATATATTTT. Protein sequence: CASSGGRAASGNTIYF.

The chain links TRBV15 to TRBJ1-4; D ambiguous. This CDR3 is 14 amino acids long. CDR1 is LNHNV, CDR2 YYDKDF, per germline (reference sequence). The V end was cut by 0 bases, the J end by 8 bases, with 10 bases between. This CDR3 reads CATSRDSAREKLFF. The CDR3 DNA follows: TGTGCCACCAGCAGAGATTCAGCAAGGGAAAAACTGTTTTTT.

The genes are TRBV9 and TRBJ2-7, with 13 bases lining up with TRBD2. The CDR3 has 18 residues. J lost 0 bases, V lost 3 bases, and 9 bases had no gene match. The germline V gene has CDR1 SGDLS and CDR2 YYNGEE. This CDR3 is CASSEGTSGALYSYEQYF. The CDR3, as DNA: TGTGCCAGCAGCGAGGGGACTAGCGGGGCCCTCTACTCCTACGAGCAGTACTTC.

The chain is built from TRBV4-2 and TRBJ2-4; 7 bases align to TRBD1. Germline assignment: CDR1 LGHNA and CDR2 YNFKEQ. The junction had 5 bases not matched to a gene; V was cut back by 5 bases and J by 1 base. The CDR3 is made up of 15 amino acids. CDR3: CASSTGQFAKNIQYF. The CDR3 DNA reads TGTGCCAGCAGCACGGGACAGTTTGCCAAAAACATTCAGTACTTC.

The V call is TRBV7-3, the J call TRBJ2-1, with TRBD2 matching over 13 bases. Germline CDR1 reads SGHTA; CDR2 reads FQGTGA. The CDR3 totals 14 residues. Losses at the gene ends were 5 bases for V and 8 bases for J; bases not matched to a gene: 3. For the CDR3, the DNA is TGTGCCAGCAGCATGACTAGCGGGAGGTATGAGCAGTTCTTC. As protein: CASSMTSGRYEQFF.